The entry below gives a single T cell receptor (beta chain) sequence along with its context. This clone's antigen is unknown. No much larger clonotype is one base removed from it; base qualities were not supplied. TCRbeta CDR3 regions were amplified from genomic DNA using the immunoSEQ Assay, a bias-controlled multiplex PCR. On the study's bioinformatics: The number of nucleated cells in each sample was estimated from the amplification of reference gene primers within the assay. To quantify the absolute abundance of each unique TCRbeta CDR3 rearrangement, sequence reads were collapsed and filtered. For each sample, productive Simpson clonality was calculated by taking the square root of Simpson's diversity index across productive rearrangements. TCRdb re-hosts the immuneACCESS table, in-frame sequences only. Its copies lack some clones; in the studies checked, an unresolved V gene accounts for under half of them, and the cause for the rest is not known. V and J calls and clone size are those listed in that table; D and trimming were worked out from the DNA. The sample table records around 100,000 clones; 85% of these occur just once. The ten largest clones represent 13% of the sample.

The entry originates in a study of blood T cell repertoires in COVID-19 (dated by TCRdb to about 2020). A note on the overall study: Samples from collaborators originated in the United States, Italy and Spain and spanned both the acute and convalescent phases of COVID-19. The prospective study material was composed of cDNA or gDNA derived from T cells, B-cell-depleted T cells, or PBMCs. The dataset comprised deeply sampled blood TCRbeta repertoires from subjects exposed to, actively infected with, or recovered from COVID-19. The repertoires were released in a freely available public database meant as a resource for research on the immune response to SARS-CoV-2. The samples were drawn from two sources: the first 160 participants of the ongoing ImmuneRACE study, and 950 to 1,500 subjects contributed by 6 global collaborators. Nearly every sample came with metadata listing a de-identified subject ID, COVID-19 status, age in years and sex. Where HLA class I and class II types were available, the types were taken from metadata supplied by the sample provider, not from assay-based typing. The investigation overall reported the following: How much clinical and demographic metadata was included differed by source and by participant, and the metadata was provided uncurated.

The collaborating institutions used their own protocols to collect whole blood in K2EDTA tubes. For TCRbeta analysis, collaborators shipped samples in one of three forms: frozen whole blood, isolated PBMCs, or DNA extracted from either of those sample types. Trimmed from V: 3 bases; trimmed from J: 10 bases; junction bases lacking a gene match: 6. From its cysteine to its phenylalanine, the CDR3 spans 13 amino acids. Only the CDR3 DNA is retained, 39 bases long and in frame from the first base. This sequence uses TRBV12-3 or TRBV12-4 and TRBJ1-1; 9 junctional bases match TRBD1. The sequenced material came from peripheral blood. The sequence came from a human donor in a cohort sampled during active COVID-19. The nucleotide sequence reads as follows: TGTGCCAGCAGTTTTGGACAGGGGTTAAGAGCTTTCTTT. This yields the protein CASSFGQGLRAFF.